This T cell receptor (beta chain) originates from a study of OX40 agonist ivuxolimab in advanced cancers. Generated by immunoSEQ multiplex PCR, the TCRdb table keeps only in-frame clones and is missing some. The sample lists some 57,000 clones, around 90% occurring once. The study sampled blood at baseline, cycle 4 day 1, and cycle 7 day 1. This clonotype was sampled from an adult with an advanced solid tumor such as melanoma, head and neck, liver or kidney cancer. Sequenced material: CD4+ or CD8+ T cells sorted from blood, taken in a trial of the OX40 agonist ivuxolimab.

The CDR3 loop reads CATSRGQGYYEQYF. CDR3 bases: TGTGCCACCAGCAGGGGACAGGGATACTACGAGCAGTACTTC. This sequence joins TRBV15 and TRBJ2-7; 9 bases are shared with TRBD1. The germline gives CDR1 LNHNV, CDR2 YYDKDF (reference sequence). Trimming removed 3 bases from V and 3 bases from J; junction bases left unmatched: 3. The CDR3 is 14 residues long.